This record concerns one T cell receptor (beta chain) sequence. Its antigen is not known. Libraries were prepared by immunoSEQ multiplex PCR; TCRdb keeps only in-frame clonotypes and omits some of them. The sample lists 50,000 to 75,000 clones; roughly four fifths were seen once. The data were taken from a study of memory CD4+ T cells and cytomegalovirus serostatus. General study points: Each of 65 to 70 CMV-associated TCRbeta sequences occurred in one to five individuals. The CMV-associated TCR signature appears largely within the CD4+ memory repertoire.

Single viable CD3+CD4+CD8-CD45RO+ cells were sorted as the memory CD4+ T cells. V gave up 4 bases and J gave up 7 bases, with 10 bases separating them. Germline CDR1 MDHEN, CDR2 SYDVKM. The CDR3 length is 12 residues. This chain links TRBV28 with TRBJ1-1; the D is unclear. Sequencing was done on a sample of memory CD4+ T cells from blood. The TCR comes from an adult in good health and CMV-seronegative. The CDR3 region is CASSSTQIEAFF. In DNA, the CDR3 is TGTGCCAGCAGTTCAACTCAGATTGAAGCTTTCTTT. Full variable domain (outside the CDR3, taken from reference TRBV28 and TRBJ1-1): DVKVTQSSRYLVKRTGEKVFLECVQDMDHENMFWYRQDPGLGLRLIYFSYDVKMKEKGDIPEGYSVSREKKERFSLILESASTNQTSMYLCASSSTQIEAFFGQGTRLTVV.